These 32 T cell receptor beta chains share one sample of origin, sequenced in a study of T-cell memory formation after mild COVID-19. TCRdb reprocessed the 5' RACE reads with MiXCR, giving one entry per CDR3 protein. The sample holds more than 45,000 distinct CDR3 sequences, approximately 9% seen once. The sequencing sample was made of PBMCs or a T cell subset sorted from them (not recorded which). These receptors all come from an adult woman who had mild COVID-19 (a few samples of this study predate the infection). Cell type and time point are not known.

This clonotype was counted many times. The V call is TRBV15, the J call TRBJ2-7, with a tentative D call TRBD2 (5 bases). Looked up from germline, CDR1 is LNHNV and CDR2 is YYDKDF (reference sequence). V lost 0 bases and J 3 bases, leaving 12 bases between the germline ends. This CDR3 region has 15 residues. The CDR3 protein is CATSRDPGNIYEQYF. The DNA of the CDR3 is TGTGCCACCAGCAGAGATCCCGGGAACATCTACGAGCAGTACTTC.

This clonotype has a handful of counts. This rearrangement joins TRBV6-1 to TRBJ1-2; 9 nucleotides match TRBD1. CDR3 length equals 14 residues. Germline V gene sequence: CDR1 MNHNS, CDR2 SASEGT. The trim removed 5 bases at V and 4 bases at J, leaving 5 bases unmatched. The CDR3 sequence is CASSTGQGSYGYTF. CDR3 DNA sequence: TGTGCCAGCAGTACGGGACAGGGTAGCTATGGCTACACCTTC.

The rearrangement joins TRBV9 to TRBJ2-1; TRBD2 is a possible D gene (5 bases). This CDR3 is built from 18 residues. V lost 3 bases to trimming and J lost 8 bases, with 27 bases between them. Germline-derived CDR1 and CDR2 are SGDLS and YYNGEE. The CDR3 sequence: CASSGDPETGGPLDEQFF. The CDR3 DNA follows: TGTGCCAGCAGCGGAGACCCTGAGACTGGAGGCCCCTTGGATGAGCAGTTCTTC.

This clonotype occurred many times. Here the CDR3 reads CSVTGTGGNTGELFF. As DNA, the CDR3 is TGCAGCGTAACCGGGACAGGGGGAAACACCGGGGAGCTGTTTTTT. J is TRBJ2-2 and V is TRBV29-1; TRBD1 aligns across 11 bases. The junction had 5 bases not matched to a gene; V was cut back by 6 bases and J by 2 bases. The CDR3 covers 15 residues. Germline values: CDR1 SQVTM, CDR2 ANQGSEA.

The J gene is TRBJ2-7, the V gene TRBV5-4, with D perhaps TRBD1 (6 bases). Germline lookup yields CDR1 SGHNT and CDR2 YYREEE (reference sequence). Between the trimmed V and J ends, which lost 0 bases and 4 bases, there was a span of 8 bases. The length of the CDR3 is 13 residues. CDR3 in amino acids: CASSLATGYEQYF. CDR3 DNA: TGTGCCAGCAGCTTGGCGACAGGATACGAGCAGTACTTC.

This clonotype was detected only a few times. CDR3 protein: CASTQTRPGSYSNQPQHF. In DNA, the CDR3 is TGTGCCAGCACCCAGACGCGGCCGGGGAGCTATAGCAATCAGCCCCAGCATTTT. V gene TRBV28 combines with J gene TRBJ1-5; D not resolved. The CDR3 contains 18 residues. The V end lost 7 bases, the J end lost 0 bases, and 22 bases lay between the germline ends. Germline loops: CDR1 MDHEN, CDR2 SYDVKM. Drawing the rest from reference TRBV28 and TRBJ1-5, the complete variable domain is DVKVTQSSRYLVKRTGEKVFLECVQDMDHENMFWYRQDPGLGLRLIYFSYDVKMKEKGDIPEGYSVSREKKERFSLILESASTNQTSMYLCASTQTRPGSYSNQPQHFGDGTRLSIL.

The chain combines TRBV27 with TRBJ2-1, with a tentative D call TRBD2 (6 bases). The germline CDR1 and CDR2 sequences are MNHEY and SMNVEV (reference sequence). The length of the CDR3 is 18 residues. V gave up 5 bases and J gave up 5 bases, with 25 bases separating them. CDR3 nucleotide sequence: TGTGCCAGCAGTCCCCTGGCCATCCCGGCGGGGTTCGACAATGAGCAGTTCTTC. It yields the protein CASSPLAIPAGFDNEQFF.

This clonotype appeared many times. The chain joins TRBV20-1 to TRBJ2-1; TRBD1 agrees at 9 bases. With 5 bases clipped from V and 9 bases from J, the junction kept 2 bases outside the gene matches. Germline CDR1 and CDR2: DFQATT and SNEGSKA (reference sequence). The CDR3 contains 11 residues. The DNA of the CDR3 is TGCAGTGCTGGACAGGGGCCTGAGCAGTTCTTC. Protein: CSAGQGPEQFF.

The rearrangement uses TRBV29-1 and TRBJ1-2; TRBD1 agrees at 7 bases. The junction had 6 bases not matched to a gene; V was cut back by 4 bases and J by 4 bases. Germline lookup yields CDR1 SQVTM and CDR2 ANQGSEA. The CDR3 length is 13 residues. The DNA of the CDR3 is TGCAGCGTTGGGGACAGCACCGCCTATGGCTACACCTTC. Its protein is CSVGDSTAYGYTF.

This clonotype was seen repeatedly, ten times or more. V and J are TRBV27 and TRBJ2-1; no definite D call. Per germline, CDR1 MNHEY and CDR2 SMNVEV (reference sequence). This CDR3 region has 11 residues. V lost 3 bases and J lost 5, with 2 bases in between. CDR3 in DNA: TGTGCCAGCAGTTTCCACAATGAGCAGTTCTTC. Translation gives CASSFHNEQFF.

This clonotype showed up just a few times. The gene calls are TRBV7-6 and TRBJ2-5, with a tentative D call TRBD1 (6 bases). CDR1 is SGHVS, CDR2 FNYEAQ, per germline. The CDR3 runs to 15 residues. Trimming left V 2 bases short and J 3 bases short, with 13 bases between. CDR3 region: CASSLRLNREETQYF. CDR3 DNA: TGTGCCAGCAGCTTAAGGTTGAACAGGGAAGAGACCCAGTACTTC.

This clonotype was detected many times. The chain is built from TRBV5-1 and TRBJ2-5; D unresolved. Germline-derived CDR1 and CDR2 are SGHRS and YFSETQ. V was trimmed by 0 bases and J by 0 bases, leaving 3 bases between them. The CDR3 runs to 13 residues. CDR3 in DNA: TGCGCCAGCAGCTTGGGTTACCAAGAGACCCAGTACTTC. Protein: CASSLGYQETQYF.

This clonotype was counted at least ten times. The J gene is TRBJ2-1, the V gene TRBV18; the match to TRBD2 covers 8 bases. The germline gives CDR1 KGHSH, CDR2 LQKENI. The CDR3 is 13 residues long. Germline trimming cut 3 bases from V and 10 bases from J; bases unmatched to any gene: 5. CDR3 sequence: CASSPTGGQEQFF. In DNA form, the CDR3 reads TGTGCCAGCTCACCCACGGGGGGGCAAGAGCAGTTCTTC.

This clonotype was observed many times. The V and J genes are TRBV4-2 and TRBJ1-3, with 8 bases aligning to TRBD1. The V and J ends lost 0 bases and 4 bases, in that order; junction bases with no gene match: 2. The length of the CDR3 is 15 residues. Germline CDR1 and CDR2: LGHNA and YNFKEQ. Here the CDR3 DNA reads TGTGCCAGCAGCCAAGAGGCAGGGGGCGGAAACACCATATATTTT. Protein product: CASSQEAGGGNTIYF.

This clonotype was seen more than once but under ten times. The chain has TRBV7-3 and TRBJ2-7; 12 nucleotides align to TRBD2. Germline values: CDR1 SGHTA, CDR2 FQGTGA. V shed 6 bases and J 4 bases; nucleotides not matched to a gene: 10. The CDR3 contains 16 residues. In DNA, the CDR3 is TGTGCCAGCAGTCCTACGACTAGCGGGAGACTGTACGAGCAGTACTTC. Encoded protein: CASSPTTSGRLYEQYF.

The chain employs TRBV4-1 and TRBJ2-5; D is uncertain. This CDR3 region has 13 residues. CDR1 is MGHRA, CDR2 YSYEKL, per germline. Deletions cut 4 bases from V and 2 bases from J, with 8 bases between. The CDR3 is CASSRMIQETQYF. CDR3 coding DNA: TGCGCCAGCAGCCGAATGATACAAGAGACCCAGTACTTC.

In its sample, this clonotype was seen a few times. V usage is TRBV18 and J usage is TRBJ1-4, with unresolved D. The CDR3 is made up of 20 amino acids. Germline lookup yields CDR1 KGHSH and CDR2 LQKENI. V was trimmed by 3 bases and J by 0 bases, leaving 23 bases between them. This CDR3 reads CASSPQFTGLAPATNEKLFF. The CDR3 coding sequence is TGTGCCAGCTCACCTCAGTTTACGGGCCTCGCCCCTGCAACTAATGAAAAACTGTTTTTT.

This clonotype was counted many times. The rearrangement uses TRBV5-1 and TRBJ2-5, with unresolved D. Trimming left V 5 bases short and J 0 bases short, with 14 bases between. In germline, CDR1 is SGHRS, CDR2 YFSETQ. The CDR3 extends over 15 amino acids. For the CDR3, the DNA is TGCGCCAGCAGTTTCCGAGGATTGTACCAAGAGACCCAGTACTTC. Its protein is CASSFRGLYQETQYF.

This clonotype was recorded many times. J is TRBJ2-5 and V is TRBV24-1; D uncertain. Germline CDR1 reads KGHDR; CDR2 reads SFDVKD. Trimming shortened V by 1 base and J by 5 bases, and 4 bases separated the two germline ends. The CDR3 has 12 amino acids. The CDR3 DNA reads as TGTGCCACCAGTGATTTTGCCGAGACCCAGTACTTC. Its translation: CATSDFAETQYF.

J is TRBJ2-7 and V is TRBV10-3, with D perhaps assigned TRBD1 or TRBD2 (6 bases each). V was trimmed by 5 bases and J by 3 bases, leaving 17 bases between them. Germline V gives CDR1 ENHRY, CDR2 SYGVKD. This CDR3 has 15 amino acids. The CDR3 coding sequence is TGTGCCATCAGTCGTACAGGGACGCGGGGCTACGAGCAGTACTTC. It specifies CAISRTGTRGYEQYF.

V usage is TRBV21-1 and J usage is TRBJ2-7. TRBV21-1 is annotated as a pseudogene. The CDR3 length is 14 residues. The CDR3 spells CASSKARCSYEQYF. CDR3 bases: TGTGCCAGCAGCAAAGCACGGTGCTCCTACGAGCAGTACTTC.

This clonotype was observed many times. The chain couples TRBV24-1 to TRBJ2-2; 8 positions match TRBD1. The CDR3 covers 16 residues. Germline CDR1 is KGHDR and CDR2 is SFDVKD. Losses at the gene ends were 2 bases for V and 0 bases for J; bases not matched to a gene: 1. The CDR3 DNA sequence: TGTGCCACCAGTGATTGGGGACAGGCGAACACCGGGGAGCTGTTTTTT. It codes for CATSDWGQANTGELFF.

The chain is built from TRBV19 and TRBJ2-6; no clear D gene. The CDR3 loop spans 15 amino acids. V gave up 0 bases and J gave up 1 base, with 4 bases separating them. CDR1 is LNHDA and CDR2 is SQIVND in the germline V gene (reference sequence). CDR3: CASSIDVSGANVLTF. For the CDR3, the DNA is TGTGCCAGTAGTATAGACGTATCTGGGGCCAACGTCCTGACTTTC.

The chain uses TRBV12-3 or TRBV12-4 and TRBJ1-6; TRBD1 aligns across 9 bases. V shed 5 bases and J 6 bases; nucleotides not matched to a gene: 5. The CDR3 has 15 amino acids. CDR3 bases: TGTGCCAGCAGTGGGGACAGGGTGGGTAATTCACCCCTCCACTTT. It yields the protein CASSGDRVGNSPLHF.

This clonotype showed up many times. This rearrangement joins TRBV5-1 to TRBJ2-7; a weak D match, TRBD1 (6 bases). The germline gives CDR1 SGHRS, CDR2 YFSETQ. This CDR3 is built from 15 residues. The V and J ends lost 2 bases and 3 bases respectively, with 15 bases between them. The CDR3 loop reads CASSLTGLFGYEQYF. DNA of the CDR3: TGCGCCAGCAGCTTAACAGGGCTTTTCGGCTACGAGCAGTACTTC.

This clonotype was counted many times. The V and J genes are TRBV24-1 and TRBJ2-2; 10 bases line up with TRBD2. Germline-derived CDR1 and CDR2 are KGHDR and SFDVKD. Germline trimming cut 7 bases from V and 4 bases from J; bases unmatched to any gene: 2. The CDR3 consists of 14 residues. CDR3 sequence reads: CATRSGRGTGELFF. Here the CDR3 DNA reads TGTGCCACCAGAAGCGGGAGGGGCACCGGGGAGCTGTTTTTT.

CDR3 region: CAPRGQFF. CDR3 nucleotides: TGTGCCCCTCGGGGGCAGTTCTTC. The chain employs TRBV19 and TRBJ2-1, with TRBD2 as a possible D gene (5 bases). The V gene's germline CDR1 is LNHDA and CDR2 SQIVND (reference sequence). The CDR3 consists of 8 residues. Deletions cut 11 bases from V and 12 bases from J, with 8 bases between.

This clonotype was observed at least ten times. This chain links TRBV10-3 with TRBJ2-1; TRBD2 matches 7 bases. The V gene's germline CDR1 is ENHRY and CDR2 SYGVKD. V shed 0 bases, J shed 5 bases, and the junction held 4 bases outside the gene matches. The CDR3 totals 15 residues. CDR3 coding DNA: TGTGCCATCAGTGAGTCCCAGCGGGGCCACAATGAGCAGTTCTTC. It is translated as CAISESQRGHNEQFF.

This clonotype was recorded a few times. CDR3 sequence (DNA): TGTGCCACCAGCAGCGACGGGACTAGCAGAGAGACCCAGTACTTC. Its translation is CATSSDGTSRETQYF. V is TRBV15 and J is TRBJ2-5, with 9 positions matching TRBD2. V shed 3 bases and J 4 bases; nucleotides not matched to a gene: 6. The CDR3 is 15 amino acids. CDR1 is LNHNV and CDR2 is YYDKDF in the germline V gene (reference sequence).

Only a few counts were recorded for this clonotype. The DNA of the CDR3 is TGTGCCAGCAGCCCCGGGACAGTGATGAACACTGAAGCTTTCTTT. Protein: CASSPGTVMNTEAFF. The V and J genes are TRBV7-8 and TRBJ1-1, with 7 bases fitting TRBD1. Germline trimming cut 5 bases from V and 0 bases from J; bases unmatched to any gene: 6. The CDR3 is made up of 15 amino acids. Germline V lookup: CDR1 SGHVS, CDR2 FQNEAQ. Supplemented by reference TRBV7-8 and TRBJ1-1, the full variable domain reads GAGVSQSPRYKVAKRGQDVALRCDPISGHVSLFWYQQALGQGPEFLTYFQNEAQLDKSGLPSDRFFAERPEGSVSTLKIQRTQQEDSAVYLCASSPGTVMNTEAFFGQGTRLTVV.

This clonotype showed up many times. The rearrangement joins TRBV4-3 to TRBJ2-2; the match to TRBD2 covers 10 bases. Trimming at V came to 4 bases and at J to 1 base, leaving 3 bases not matched to a gene. CDR3 length: 16 amino acids. CDR1 LGHNA and CDR2 YSLEER come from the germline V gene. CDR3 nucleotides: TGCGCCAGCAGCCGGAGACTAGCGGGGAACACCGGGGAGCTGTTTTTT. It yields the protein CASSRRLAGNTGELFF.

This clonotype has just a few counts. The rearrangement uses TRBV7-9 and TRBJ1-1; D not certain. V lost 0 bases to trimming and J lost 5 bases, with 13 bases between them. Germline V CDR1 and CDR2: SEHNR, FQNEAQ (reference sequence). The length of the CDR3 is 15 residues. The CDR3 DNA sequence: TGTGCCAGCAGCTTAGCGCTAATGGGTTCAACTGAAGCTTTCTTT. Translated, it gives CASSLALMGSTEAFF.